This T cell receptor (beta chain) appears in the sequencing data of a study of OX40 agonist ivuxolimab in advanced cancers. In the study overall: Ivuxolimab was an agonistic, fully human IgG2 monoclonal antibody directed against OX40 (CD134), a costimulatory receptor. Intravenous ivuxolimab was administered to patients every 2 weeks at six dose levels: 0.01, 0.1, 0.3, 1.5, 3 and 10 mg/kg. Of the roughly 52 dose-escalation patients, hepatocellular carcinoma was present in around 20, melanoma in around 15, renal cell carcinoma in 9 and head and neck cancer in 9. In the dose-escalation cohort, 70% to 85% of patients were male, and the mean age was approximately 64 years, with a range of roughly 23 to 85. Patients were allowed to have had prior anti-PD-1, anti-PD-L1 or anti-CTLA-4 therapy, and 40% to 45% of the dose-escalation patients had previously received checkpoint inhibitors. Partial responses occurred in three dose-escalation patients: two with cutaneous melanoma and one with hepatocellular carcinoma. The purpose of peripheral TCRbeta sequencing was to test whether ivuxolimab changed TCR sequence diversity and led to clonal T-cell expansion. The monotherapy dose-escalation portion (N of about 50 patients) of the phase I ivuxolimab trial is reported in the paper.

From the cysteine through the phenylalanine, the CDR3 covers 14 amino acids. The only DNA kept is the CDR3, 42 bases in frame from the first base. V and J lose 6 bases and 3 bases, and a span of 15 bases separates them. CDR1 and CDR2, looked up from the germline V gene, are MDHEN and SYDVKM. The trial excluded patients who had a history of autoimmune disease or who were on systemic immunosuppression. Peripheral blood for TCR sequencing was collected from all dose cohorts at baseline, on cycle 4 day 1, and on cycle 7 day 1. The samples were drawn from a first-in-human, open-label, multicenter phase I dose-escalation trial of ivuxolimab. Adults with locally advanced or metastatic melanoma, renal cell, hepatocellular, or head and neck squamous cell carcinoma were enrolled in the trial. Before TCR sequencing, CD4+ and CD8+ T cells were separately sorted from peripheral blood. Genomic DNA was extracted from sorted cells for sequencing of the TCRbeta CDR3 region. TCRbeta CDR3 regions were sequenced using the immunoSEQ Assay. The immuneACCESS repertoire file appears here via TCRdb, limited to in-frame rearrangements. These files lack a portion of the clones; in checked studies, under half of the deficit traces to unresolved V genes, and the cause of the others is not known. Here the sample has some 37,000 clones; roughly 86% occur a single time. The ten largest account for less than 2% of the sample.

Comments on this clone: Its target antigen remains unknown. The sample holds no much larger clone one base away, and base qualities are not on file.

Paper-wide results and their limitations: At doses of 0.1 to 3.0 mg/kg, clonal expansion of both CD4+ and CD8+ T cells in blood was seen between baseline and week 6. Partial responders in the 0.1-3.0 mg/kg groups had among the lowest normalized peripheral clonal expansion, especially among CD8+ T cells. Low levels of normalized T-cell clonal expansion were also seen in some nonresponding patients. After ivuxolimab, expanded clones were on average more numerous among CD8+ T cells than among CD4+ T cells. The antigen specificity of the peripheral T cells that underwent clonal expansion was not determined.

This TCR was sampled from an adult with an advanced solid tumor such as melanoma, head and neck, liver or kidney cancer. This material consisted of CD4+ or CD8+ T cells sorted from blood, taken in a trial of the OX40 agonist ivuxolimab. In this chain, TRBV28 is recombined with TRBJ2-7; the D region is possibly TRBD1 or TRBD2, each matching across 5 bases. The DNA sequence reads TGTGCCAGCAGCGCCCGGGACCCACGCTACGAGCAGTACTTC. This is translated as CASSARDPRYEQYF.